These 29 T cell receptor beta chains originate from one sample sequenced in a study of cytomegalovirus exposure and HLA in healthy donors. The PCR ran on 60 Vbeta and 13 Jbeta primers. Assay: immunoSEQ multiplex PCR; the TCRdb copy retains only in-frame clones and omits some. This sample has 98,000 or so clones, with 75% to 80% found just once. The sequenced sample consisted of PBMCs. The receptors were gathered from a man in his 60s in good health and CMV-seropositive.

V and J are TRBV19 and TRBJ1-5, with D perhaps matching TRBD1 (6 bases). Germline CDR1 is LNHDA and CDR2 is SQIVND (reference sequence). V was cut by 5 bases and J by 5 bases, with 16 bases left in between. The CDR3 covers 15 residues. CDR3 residues: CASSPAGGADQPQHF. CDR3 sequence (DNA): TGTGCCAGTAGTCCTGCGGGGGGGGCGGATCAGCCCCAGCATTTT.

This chain connects TRBV7-2 to TRBJ1-1; 7 nucleotides line up with TRBD1. CDR3 length: 15 amino acids. Germline V gene lookup returns CDR1 SGHTA and CDR2 FQGNSA. The V segment lost 4 bases and the J segment 5 bases; nucleotides outside the gene matches: 10. Written as DNA, the CDR3 is TGTGCCAGCAGCTCAGGACAGGTAGGAATGACTGAAGCTTTCTTT. It codes for CASSSGQVGMTEAFF.

Only one count was recorded for this clone. The chain carries TRBV11-2 and TRBJ1-2, with no clear D. This CDR3 contains 13 residues. The germline V gene encodes CDR1 SGHAT and CDR2 FQNNGV. V was pared by 1 base and J by 8 bases, with 11 bases between. In DNA form, the CDR3 reads TGTGCCAGCAGCTTAGGAGAATCACTGGGCTACACCTTC. Translation: CASSLGESLGYTF. Using reference TRBV11-2 and TRBJ1-2 for the parts outside the CDR3, the full variable domain is EAGVAQSPRYKIIEKRQSVAFWCNPISGHATLYWYQQILGQGPKLLIQFQNNGVVDDSQLPKDRFSAERLKGVDSTLKIQPAKLEDSAVYLCASSLGESLGYTFGSGTRLTVV.

The chain combines TRBV18 with TRBJ2-2; a weak D match, TRBD1 (6 bases). CDR3 length: 16 residues. Germline CDR1 and CDR2: KGHSH and LQKENI. V was trimmed by 3 bases and J by 7 bases, leaving 18 bases between them. For the CDR3, the DNA is TGTGCCAGCTCACCGTCCCTCACAGGGAGAAACGGGGAGCTGTTTTTT. The encoded protein is CASSPSLTGRNGELFF.

The chain links TRBV5-1 to TRBJ1-4; D unclear. V was cut by 4 bases and J by 2 bases, with 9 bases left in between. The CDR3 covers 14 residues. In germline, CDR1 is SGHRS, CDR2 YFSETQ. CDR3 sequence: CASSLSVTNEKLFF. The DNA of the CDR3 is TGCGCCAGCAGCCTGAGTGTTACTAATGAAAAACTGTTTTTT.

The chain employs TRBV18 and TRBJ2-2, with TRBD2 identical over 13 bases. Germline V gene data show CDR1 as KGHSH and CDR2 as LQKENI. This CDR3 comprises 18 residues. V shed 3 bases, J shed 1 base, and the junction held 5 bases outside the gene matches. The CDR3 bases are TGTGCCAGCTCACCGTCCGGGACTAGCGGGGTGAACACCGGGGAGCTGTTTTTT. Residues: CASSPSGTSGVNTGELFF.

This clone was counted a single time. The J gene is TRBJ1-2, the V gene TRBV29-1; the D is unclear. CDR3 size: 11 residues. Trimming pared 5 bases from V and 9 bases from J, leaving 13 bases between. Per the germline V gene, CDR1 is SQVTM and CDR2 is ANQGSEA. CDR3 region: CSVNEGGSYTF. The CDR3 nucleotides read TGCAGCGTTAATGAGGGTGGGAGCTACACCTTC.

The chain uses TRBV5-4 and TRBJ2-3; 8 nucleotides line up with TRBD2. The junction had 2 bases not matched to a gene; V was cut back by 4 bases and J by 4 bases. CDR1 and CDR2 from the germline V gene are SGHNT and YYREEE (reference sequence). CDR3 length: 13 amino acids. CDR3 DNA: TGTGCCAGCAGCCCCGGGGGGGCAGATACGCAGTATTTT. Translating it yields CASSPGGADTQYF. Variable domain in full (rest from reference TRBV5-4 and TRBJ2-3): ETGVTQSPTHLIKTRGQQVTLRCSSQSGHNTVSWYQQALGQGPQFIFQYYREEENGRGNFPPRFSGLQFPNYSSELNVNALELDDSALYLCASSPGGADTQYFGPGTRLTVL.

The chain links TRBV7-2 to TRBJ2-7; no firm D call. Per the germline V gene, CDR1 is SGHTA and CDR2 is FQGNSA. The CDR3 contains 11 residues. V gave up 5 bases and J gave up 3 bases, with 5 bases separating them. As DNA, the CDR3 is TGTGCCAGCAGCCTTTACTACGAGCAGTACTTC. Translation: CASSLYYEQYF.

The rearrangement links TRBV11-2 to TRBJ2-1, with 8 bases that match TRBD2. J gave up 6 bases and V 6 bases, and 13 bases lay outside the gene matches. This CDR3 region has 16 residues. Germline V gene lookup returns CDR1 SGHAT and CDR2 FQNNGV. In DNA form, the CDR3 reads TGTGCCAGCAGTCCCCGGGGGGGGCAGGGGACCAATGAGCAGTTCTTC. It encodes CASSPRGGQGTNEQFF.

The rearrangement joins TRBV19 to TRBJ2-2, with 14 positions matching TRBD2. The CDR3 contains 16 residues. CDR1 is LNHDA, CDR2 SQIVND, per germline (reference sequence). Trimming removed 6 bases from V and 6 bases from J; junction bases left unmatched: 6. The CDR3 bases are TGTGCCAGTAGAACCGGGACTAGCGGGGGCCCCGGGGAGCTGTTTTTT. It encodes CASRTGTSGGPGELFF.

The chain joins TRBV4-2 to TRBJ2-7, with TRBD2 matching over 8 bases. Trimming cost V 1 base and J 4 bases; bases outside gene matches: 12. The CDR3 covers 17 residues. Germline V gene lookup returns CDR1 LGHNA and CDR2 YNFKEQ. The CDR3 DNA follows: TGTGCCAGCAGCCAAGCGCTATTAGCGGGGTCGGGGTACGAGCAGTACTTC. This sequence encodes CASSQALLAGSGYEQYF.

The chain carries TRBV7-6 and TRBJ2-5, with D perhaps TRBD2 (6 bases). Germline V gene data show CDR1 as SGHVS and CDR2 as FNYEAQ. The CDR3 is made up of 14 amino acids. V lost 2 bases, J lost 5 bases, and 12 bases lay in between. CDR3 DNA: TGTGCCAGCAGCTTACTTACGGCGGGGGAGACCCAGTACTTC. Translation gives CASSLLTAGETQYF.

This clone is a singleton in its sample. This sequence joins TRBV5-4 and TRBJ2-2, with 7 bases aligning to TRBD2. Germline V lookup: CDR1 SGHNT, CDR2 YYREEE (reference sequence). This CDR3 has 16 residues. Unmatched junction bases numbered 2, after V lost 0 bases and J lost 0 bases. CDR3 loop: CASSLARGANTGELFF. In DNA form, the CDR3 reads TGTGCCAGCAGCTTGGCCCGGGGGGCGAACACCGGGGAGCTGTTTTTT.

This chain joins TRBV5-3 and TRBJ2-7; tentative D call: TRBD2 (6 bases). TRBV5-3 is classed as an ORF, of uncertain function. This CDR3 contains 16 residues. V was shortened by 1 base and J by 1 base, with 15 bases between the two germline ends. CDR3 protein: CARSLLSGERSYEQYF. DNA of the CDR3: TGTGCCAGAAGCTTGCTTTCGGGGGAGCGATCCTACGAGCAGTACTTC.

V gene TRBV28 combines with J gene TRBJ1-4; weak D call: TRBD1 (5 bases). The CDR3 is made up of 15 amino acids. CDR1 MDHEN and CDR2 SYDVKM come from the germline V gene. Trimming removed 2 bases from V and 8 bases from J, with 15 bases in between. The CDR3 reads CASSLPVPGGEKLFF. CDR3 nucleotides: TGTGCCAGCAGTTTACCCGTGCCCGGGGGGGAAAAACTGTTTTTT.

The table lists this clone with a count of one. This chain connects TRBV6-5 to TRBJ2-7, with 9 bases identical to TRBD1. The CDR3 spans 15 residues. The germline gives CDR1 MNHEY, CDR2 SVGAGI. J was trimmed by 3 bases and V by 6 bases; bases with no gene match: 9. CDR3 loop: CASRAGTGSHYEQYF. CDR3 in DNA: TGTGCCAGCAGAGCCGGGACAGGGTCTCACTACGAGCAGTACTTC.

CDR3 protein: CASSVQAGGLGTEAFF. CDR3 sequence (DNA): TGCGCCAGCAGCGTGCAAGCAGGGGGTTTGGGCACTGAAGCTTTCTTT. The chain employs TRBV5-1 and TRBJ1-1; 7 bases map to TRBD1. Germline CDR1 reads SGHRS; CDR2 reads YFSETQ. The V and J ends lost 4 bases and 4 bases, in that order; junction bases with no gene match: 13. The CDR3 totals 16 residues.

The chain combines TRBV5-4 with TRBJ2-6, with 12 bases identical to TRBD2. This CDR3 comprises 18 residues. V lost 4 bases to trimming and J lost 3 bases; unmatched junction nucleotides: 8. The germline V gene encodes CDR1 SGHNT and CDR2 YYREEE (reference sequence). CDR3 sequence (DNA): TGTGCCAGCAGCACACGGACTAGCGGGGAGTTTGGGGCCAACGTCCTGACTTTC. It is translated as CASSTRTSGEFGANVLTF.

V is TRBV6-1 and J is TRBJ1-1; D is ambiguous. Germline CDR1 and CDR2: MNHNS and SASEGT. V was shortened by 7 bases and J by 6 bases, with 9 bases between the two germline ends. This CDR3 is 11 amino acids long. This CDR3 is CASIPGSEAFF. The CDR3 region has the DNA TGTGCCAGCATCCCGGGGTCTGAAGCTTTCTTT.

This clone has a handful of counts. J is TRBJ2-5 and V is TRBV11-3; tentatively, D is TRBD1 (6 bases). Germline V gene sequence: CDR1 SGHNT, CDR2 YENEEA. The CDR3 consists of 13 residues. V gave up 1 base and J gave up 7 bases, with 10 bases separating them. This chain's CDR3 is CASSLGRGGTQYF. The DNA of the CDR3 is TGTGCCAGCAGCTTAGGGAGAGGGGGGACCCAGTACTTC.

J is TRBJ2-3 and V is TRBV5-1; a possible D gene is TRBD2 (5 bases). The CDR3 is made up of 16 amino acids. Trimming took off 4 bases at V and 1 base at J, with 16 bases between the two ends. Germline assignment: CDR1 SGHRS and CDR2 YFSETQ. CDR3 sequence: CASSLLVGGRTDTQYF. Here the CDR3 DNA reads TGCGCCAGCAGCCTGCTAGTGGGCGGGCGCACAGATACGCAGTATTTT.

This chain joins TRBV5-1 and TRBJ1-3; TRBD1 matches at 7 bases. The length of the CDR3 is 14 residues. Germline loops: CDR1 SGHRS, CDR2 YFSETQ. J lost 2 bases, V lost 4 bases, and 3 bases had no gene match. The CDR3 DNA reads as TGCGCCAGCAGCCCGACAGGGACTGGAAACACCATATATTTT. Residues: CASSPTGTGNTIYF.

The chain combines TRBV5-6 with TRBJ2-3, with TRBD2 matching over 7 bases. The CDR3 covers 15 residues. The V and J ends lost 0 bases and 1 base, in that order; junction bases with no gene match: 2. Germline values: CDR1 SGHDT, CDR2 YYEEEE. CDR3 DNA: TGTGCCAGCAGCTTGGACGCGGGGGGCACAGATACGCAGTATTTT. Encoded protein: CASSLDAGGTDTQYF.

This CDR3 reads CASNLSGQGGQNSPLHF. The CDR3 nucleotides read TGTGCCAGTAATTTATCGGGACAAGGGGGTCAAAATTCACCCCTCCACTTT. This sequence joins TRBV19 and TRBJ1-6, with a weak D call TRBD1 (6 bases). CDR3 length: 17 residues. Trimming took 7 bases from V and 7 from J, leaving 23 bases between them. Looked up from germline, CDR1 is LNHDA and CDR2 is SQIVND (reference sequence).

The chain carries TRBV5-1 and TRBJ2-5, with 10 bases matching TRBD1. Trimming took 0 bases from V and 3 from J; bases not matched to a gene: 2. The CDR3 loop spans 15 amino acids. Germline V gene lookup returns CDR1 SGHRS and CDR2 YFSETQ. As DNA, the CDR3 is TGCGCCAGCAGCTTGGGACAGGGGGCGGAAGAGACCCAGTACTTC. It codes for CASSLGQGAEETQYF.

The gene calls are TRBV6-1 and TRBJ2-5, with 7 nucleotides matching TRBD2. The CDR3 is 13 amino acids. Germline CDR1 and CDR2: MNHNS and SASEGT. The V gene end was trimmed by 11 bases and the J gene end by 3 bases; junction bases not matched to a gene: 9. CDR3 protein: CAARGAGKETQYF. The CDR3 DNA reads TGTGCCGCAAGAGGAGCGGGGAAAGAGACCCAGTACTTC.

This chain links TRBV7-2 with TRBJ2-5; TRBD1 aligns across 8 bases. Germline loops: CDR1 SGHTA, CDR2 FQGNSA. The CDR3 sequence is 15 residues long. V shed 1 base and J 4 bases; nucleotides not matched to a gene: 5. The CDR3 is CASSLEDRAGETQYF. CDR3 DNA sequence: TGTGCCAGCAGCTTAGAGGACAGGGCAGGAGAGACCCAGTACTTC.

The V call is TRBV9, the J call TRBJ2-1; D is perhaps TRBD2 (5 bases). Germline-derived CDR1 and CDR2 are SGDLS and YYNGEE. There are 13 residues in the CDR3. V was shortened by 4 bases and J by 9 bases, with 14 bases between the two germline ends. The DNA for the CDR3 is TGTGCCAGCAGCTCCGGACTGCCTGGTGAGCAGTTCTTC. Encoded protein: CASSSGLPGEQFF.